This T cell receptor (beta chain) was recovered during a study of cytomegalovirus exposure and HLA in healthy donors. PCR was performed using 60 Vbeta and 13 Jbeta primers. Using immunoSEQ multiplex PCR, the repertoire was profiled, and TCRdb retains in-frame clones only, with some absent. The repertoire has approximately 97,000 clones, 73% of them found once; the top ten carry about 3.7%. Per germline, CDR1 SGHVS and CDR2 FQNEAQ. The CDR3 length is 14 residues. V lost 1 base, J lost 10 bases, and 7 bases stayed unmatched. The receptor's source is a man aged 35-49 years in good health and CMV-seronegative. The chain carries TRBV7-8 and TRBJ1-1; 9 bases line up with TRBD1. Sequencing input: PBMCs. The CDR3 region has the DNA TGTGCCAGCAGCTTAGTAGGGACAGGGATCGGAGCTTTCTTT. Translated: CASSLVGTGIGAFF.